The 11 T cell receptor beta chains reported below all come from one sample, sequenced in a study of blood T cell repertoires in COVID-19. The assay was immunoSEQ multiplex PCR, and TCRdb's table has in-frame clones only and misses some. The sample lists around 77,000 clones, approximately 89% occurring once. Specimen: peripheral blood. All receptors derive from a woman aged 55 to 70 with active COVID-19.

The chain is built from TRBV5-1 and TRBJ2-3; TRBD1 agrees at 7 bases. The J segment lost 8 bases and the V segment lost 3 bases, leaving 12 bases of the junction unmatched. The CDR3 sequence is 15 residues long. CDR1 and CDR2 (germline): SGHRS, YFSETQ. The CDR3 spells CASSSSTGTLGTQYF. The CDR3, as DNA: TGCGCCAGCAGCTCTTCGACAGGGACGTTAGGTACGCAGTATTTT.

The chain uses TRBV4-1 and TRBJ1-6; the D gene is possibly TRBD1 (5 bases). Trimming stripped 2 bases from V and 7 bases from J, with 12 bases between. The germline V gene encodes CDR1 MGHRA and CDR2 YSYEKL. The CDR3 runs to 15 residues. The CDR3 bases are TGCGCCAGCAGCCAATCGGGGGACGGAAATTCACCCCTCCACTTT. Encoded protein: CASSQSGDGNSPLHF.

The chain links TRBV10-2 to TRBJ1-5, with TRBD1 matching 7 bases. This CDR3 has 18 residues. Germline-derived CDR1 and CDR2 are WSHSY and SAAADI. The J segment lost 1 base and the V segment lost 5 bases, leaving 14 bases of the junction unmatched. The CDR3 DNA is TGCGCCAGCAGTCCGAGGACAGGCAGGGCCTTCAGCAATCAGCCCCAGCATTTT. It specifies CASSPRTGRAFSNQPQHF.

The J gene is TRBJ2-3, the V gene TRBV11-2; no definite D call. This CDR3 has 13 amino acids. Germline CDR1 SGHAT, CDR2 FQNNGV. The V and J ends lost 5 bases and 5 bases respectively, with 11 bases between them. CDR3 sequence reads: CASSAFYRDTQYF. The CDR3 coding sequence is TGTGCCAGCAGCGCCTTCTACAGAGATACGCAGTATTTT.

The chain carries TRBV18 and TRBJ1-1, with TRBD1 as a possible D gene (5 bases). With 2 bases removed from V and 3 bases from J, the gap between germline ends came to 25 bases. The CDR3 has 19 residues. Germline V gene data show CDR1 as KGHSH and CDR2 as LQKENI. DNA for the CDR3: TGTGCCAGCTCACCAATCCGTGTGCGGGGGACGGCGGGGGACACTGAAGCTTTCTTT. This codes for CASSPIRVRGTAGDTEAFF.

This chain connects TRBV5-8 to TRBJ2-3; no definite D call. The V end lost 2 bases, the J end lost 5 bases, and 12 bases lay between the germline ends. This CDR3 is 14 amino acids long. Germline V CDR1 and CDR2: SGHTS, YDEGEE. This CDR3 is CASSFLADGDTQYF. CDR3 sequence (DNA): TGTGCCAGCAGCTTTCTCGCGGATGGAGATACGCAGTATTTT.

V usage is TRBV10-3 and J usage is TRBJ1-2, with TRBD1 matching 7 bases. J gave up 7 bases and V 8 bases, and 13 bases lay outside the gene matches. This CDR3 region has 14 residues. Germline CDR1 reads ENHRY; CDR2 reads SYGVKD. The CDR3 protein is CAIREGSTGVGYTF. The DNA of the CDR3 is TGTGCCATCCGAGAGGGGTCAACAGGGGTTGGCTACACCTTC.

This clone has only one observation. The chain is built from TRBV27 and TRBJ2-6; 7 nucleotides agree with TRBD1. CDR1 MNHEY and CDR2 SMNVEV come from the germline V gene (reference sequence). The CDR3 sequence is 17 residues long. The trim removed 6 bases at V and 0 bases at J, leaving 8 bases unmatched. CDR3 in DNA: TGTGCCAGCAGCCTACTGACAGGGAGCTCTGGGGCCAACGTCCTGACTTTC. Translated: CASSLLTGSSGANVLTF.

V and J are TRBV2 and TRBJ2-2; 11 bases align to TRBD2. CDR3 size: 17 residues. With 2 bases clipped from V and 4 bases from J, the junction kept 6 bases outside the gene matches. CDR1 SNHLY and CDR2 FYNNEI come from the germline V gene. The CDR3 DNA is TGTGCCAGCAGTGAATATCCGGGACTAGCGGTCACCGGGGAGCTGTTTTTT. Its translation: CASSEYPGLAVTGELFF.

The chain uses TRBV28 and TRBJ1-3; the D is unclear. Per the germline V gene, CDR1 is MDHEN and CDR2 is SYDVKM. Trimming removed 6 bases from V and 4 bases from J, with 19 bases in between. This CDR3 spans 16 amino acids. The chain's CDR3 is CASSSPSSPPGNTIYF. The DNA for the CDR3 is TGTGCCAGCAGCTCCCCTTCGTCTCCCCCCGGAAACACCATATATTTT.

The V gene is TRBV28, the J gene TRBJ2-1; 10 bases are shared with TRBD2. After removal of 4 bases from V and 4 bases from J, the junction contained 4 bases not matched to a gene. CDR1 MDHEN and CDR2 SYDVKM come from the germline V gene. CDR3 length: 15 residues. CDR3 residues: CASSYSGRRYNEQFF. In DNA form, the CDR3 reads TGTGCCAGCAGTTATAGCGGGAGGCGGTACAATGAGCAGTTCTTC.